A single T cell receptor (beta chain) is shown here with its context. The data were taken from a study of T cells in Graves' hyperthyroidism and ophthalmopathy. The investigators amplified TCR beta CDR3 regions from RNA transcripts. A first-round RT-PCR of the TCR CDR3 used the HTBI primer set. TCRdb called the multiplex PCR reads again in MiXCR, with one record for every CDR3 protein. Counted here are fewer than 400,000 distinct CDR3 sequences, approximately 14% occurring once; the ten biggest clones make up about 30%. Germline V lookup: CDR1 DFQATT, CDR2 SNEGSKA (reference sequence). The CDR3 runs to 13 residues. V was clipped by 3 bases and J by 6 bases; unmatched bases: 7.

This clonotype was sampled from a woman aged 18-29 years with Graves' hyperthyroidism that later progressed to Graves' ophthalmopathy. The chain combines TRBV20-1 with TRBJ2-7; 8 nucleotides line up with TRBD2. The sequencing input was blood. As DNA, the CDR3 is TGCAGTGCTAGCGGGACTAGTGTAGGCGAGCAGTACTTC. It specifies CSASGTSVGEQYF.